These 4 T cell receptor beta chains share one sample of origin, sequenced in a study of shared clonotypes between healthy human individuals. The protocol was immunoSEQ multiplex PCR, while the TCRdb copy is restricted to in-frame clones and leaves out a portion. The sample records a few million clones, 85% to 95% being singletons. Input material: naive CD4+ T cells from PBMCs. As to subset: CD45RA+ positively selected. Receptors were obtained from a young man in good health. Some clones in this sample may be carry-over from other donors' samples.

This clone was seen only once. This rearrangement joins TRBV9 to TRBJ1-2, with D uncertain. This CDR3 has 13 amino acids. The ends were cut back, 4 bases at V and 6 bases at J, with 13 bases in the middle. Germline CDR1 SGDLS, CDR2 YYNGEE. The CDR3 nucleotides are TGTGCCAGCAGCCCAGCGGGAACAGATGGCTACACCTTC. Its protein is CASSPAGTDGYTF.

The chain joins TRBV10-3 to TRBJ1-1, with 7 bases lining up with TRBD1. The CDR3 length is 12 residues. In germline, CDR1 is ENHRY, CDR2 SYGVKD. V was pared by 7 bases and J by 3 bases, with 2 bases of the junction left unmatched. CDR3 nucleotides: TGTGCCATCATGCAGGGGGACACTGAAGCTTTCTTT. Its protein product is CAIMQGDTEAFF.

The CDR3, as DNA: TGTGCCAGCAGTTTAAGAGGGGAGGGCTACACCTTC. Its translation: CASSLRGEGYTF. V usage is TRBV28 and J usage is TRBJ1-2; TRBD1 is a possible D gene (5 bases). Germline lookup yields CDR1 MDHEN and CDR2 SYDVKM. V gave up 2 bases and J gave up 8 bases, with 9 bases separating them. The CDR3 covers 12 residues.

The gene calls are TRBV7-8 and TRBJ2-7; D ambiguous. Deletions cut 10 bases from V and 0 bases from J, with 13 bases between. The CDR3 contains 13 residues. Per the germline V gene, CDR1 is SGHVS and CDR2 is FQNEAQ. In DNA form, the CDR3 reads TGTGCCACAAGCCGCACGAGCTCCTACGAGCAGTACTTC. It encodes CATSRTSSYEQYF. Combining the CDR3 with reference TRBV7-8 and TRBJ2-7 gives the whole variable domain GAGVSQSPRYKVAKRGQDVALRCDPISGHVSLFWYQQALGQGPEFLTYFQNEAQLDKSGLPSDRFFAERPEGSVSTLKIQRTQQEDSAVYLCATSRTSSYEQYFGPGTRLTVT.